A single sample is the source of the 17 T cell receptor beta chains below, sequenced in a study of identical twins. TCRdb reprocessed the 5' RACE reads with MiXCR, giving one entry per CDR3 protein. The top ten hold 3% to 4% of the sample, which has fewer than 250,000 distinct CDR3 sequences, about 7.3% seen once. These same records also appear under a second study, on yellow fever vaccine responses in identical twins.

The sequenced sample consisted of memory (CD45RO+) T cells sorted from blood. The receptors here all came from a woman younger than 30 in good health.

This clonotype has more than one count but fewer than ten. This rearrangement joins TRBV24-1 to TRBJ2-7; weak D call: TRBD1 (5 bases). Germline loops: CDR1 KGHDR, CDR2 SFDVKD. Trimming removed 4 bases at V and 3 bases at J, with 9 bases between. CDR3 size: 13 residues. This chain's CDR3 is CATSEPGFYEQYF. CDR3 DNA: TGTGCCACCAGTGAACCAGGGTTCTACGAGCAGTACTTC.

J is TRBJ2-5 and V is TRBV29-1; D remains unclear. This CDR3 is 13 amino acids long. CDR1 is SQVTM and CDR2 is ANQGSEA in the germline V gene. Trimming shortened V by 6 bases and J by 3 bases, and 14 bases separated the two germline ends. The CDR3 DNA reads TGCAGCGTCCCGTGGGTTCGGGAAGAGACCCAGTACTTC. It yields the protein CSVPWVREETQYF.

This clonotype was picked up a small number of times. DNA for the CDR3: TGCGCCAGCAGCTTGGCGATACGATATTCACCCCTCCACTTT. Translating gives CASSLAIRYSPLHF. The chain employs TRBV5-1 and TRBJ1-6; no reliable D call. V gave up 0 bases and J gave up 8 bases, with 9 bases separating them. Germline V CDR1 and CDR2: SGHRS, YFSETQ. The CDR3 consists of 14 residues.

This clonotype appeared a few times. DNA of the CDR3: TGCGCCAGCAGTTTAAAACCCGCGGGGGGATCAGCCCAGCATTTT. It codes for CASSLKPAGGSAQHF. The chain uses TRBV5-1 and TRBJ1-5, with TRBD1 as a possible D gene (5 bases). Trimming cost V 5 bases and J 11 bases, with 23 bases left between them. Germline V gene data show CDR1 as SGHRS and CDR2 as YFSETQ. There are 15 residues in the CDR3.

This clonotype appeared many times. The chain carries TRBV6-1 and TRBJ1-1; D ambiguous. CDR1 is MNHNS and CDR2 is SASEGT in the germline V gene. The CDR3 has 16 residues. Trimming shortened V by 1 base and J by 1 base, and 13 bases separated the two germline ends. CDR3 residues: CASSEDFGRTNTEAFF. The CDR3 bases are TGTGCCAGCAGTGAAGATTTCGGGCGCACGAACACTGAAGCTTTCTTT.

This clonotype appeared a few times. This sequence joins TRBV24-1 and TRBJ2-5; D possibly corresponds to TRBD2 (5 bases). Germline-derived CDR1 and CDR2 are KGHDR and SFDVKD. V was cut by 4 bases and J by 5 bases, with 10 bases left in between. The CDR3 contains 13 residues. CDR3: CATSDDYRETQYF. The CDR3, as DNA: TGTGCCACCAGTGACGACTATAGGGAGACCCAGTACTTC.

The sample holds many counts of this clonotype. This rearrangement joins TRBV27 to TRBJ2-1; 9 nucleotides line up with TRBD2. V lost 2 bases, J lost 12 bases, and 8 bases stayed unmatched. The CDR3 runs 14 residues. From germline, CDR1 is MNHEY and CDR2 SMNVEV (reference sequence). The CDR3 region is CASSLSFLAGWQFF. Written as DNA, the CDR3 is TGTGCCAGCAGTTTAAGCTTCCTAGCGGGATGGCAGTTCTTC.

The CDR3 DNA sequence: TGTGCCAGCAGCGCCTCCCAATACAGGGGTGAAGTCTACGAGCAGTACTTC. Residues: CASSASQYRGEVYEQYF. V usage is TRBV6-1 and J usage is TRBJ2-7; 7 nucleotides match TRBD1. Germline trimming cut 6 bases from V and 3 bases from J; bases unmatched to any gene: 17. The CDR3 runs to 17 residues. The germline gives CDR1 MNHNS, CDR2 SASEGT.

This clonotype was detected many times. V gene TRBV6-1 combines with J gene TRBJ1-1, with D unresolved. Looked up from germline, CDR1 is MNHNS and CDR2 is SASEGT. Trimming pared 6 bases from V and 1 base from J, leaving 12 bases between. This CDR3 comprises 14 residues. In DNA form, the CDR3 reads TGTGCCAGCAGCTCCGGGAGGGCGAACACTGAAGCTTTCTTT. It is translated as CASSSGRANTEAFF.

The V and J genes are TRBV28 and TRBJ2-1; D not resolved. CDR3 length: 15 amino acids. V lost 3 bases and J 7 bases, leaving 16 bases between the germline ends. CDR1 MDHEN and CDR2 SYDVKM come from the germline V gene. The CDR3 DNA reads TGTGCCAGCAGTTTTGTCGGTAGGGTGCAAAATGAGCAGTTCTTC. Encoded protein: CASSFVGRVQNEQFF.

This clonotype has at least ten counts. The rearrangement uses TRBV6-5 and TRBJ1-1; D unresolved. Trimming cost V 6 bases and J 5 bases, with 16 bases left between them. The germline CDR1 and CDR2 sequences are MNHEY and SVGAGI. The CDR3 extends over 14 amino acids. The DNA of the CDR3 is TGTGCCAGCAGCAGAACAGCCGCCGGGACTGAAGCTTTCTTT. Its translation: CASSRTAAGTEAFF.

This clonotype has just a few counts. The J gene is TRBJ2-3, the V gene TRBV2, with a possible D match to TRBD2 (6 bases). CDR1 is SNHLY and CDR2 is FYNNEI in the germline V gene. Trimming removed 6 bases at V and 0 bases at J, with 10 bases between. CDR3 length equals 14 residues. This CDR3 reads CASRRSGSTDTQYF. CDR3 sequence (DNA): TGTGCCAGCAGGCGGAGCGGGAGCACAGATACGCAGTATTTT.

This clonotype was counted a few times. V usage is TRBV7-6 and J usage is TRBJ2-5, with TRBD1 matching over 8 bases. This CDR3 has 16 amino acids. Germline lookup yields CDR1 SGHVS and CDR2 FNYEAQ. V was clipped by 5 bases and J by 5 bases; unmatched bases: 13. The CDR3 region has the DNA TGTGCCAGCAGCCAAAATCCGGCAGGGGGCGGGGAGACCCAGTACTTC. It is translated as CASSQNPAGGGETQYF.

This clonotype was detected many times. The gene calls are TRBV12-3 or TRBV12-4 and TRBJ1-2; 7 bases fit TRBD1. The CDR3 consists of 14 residues. Trimming took 6 bases from V and 0 from J; bases not matched to a gene: 4. The CDR3 spells CASRTGWANYGYTF. The DNA for the CDR3 is TGTGCCAGCAGGACAGGGTGGGCTAACTATGGCTACACCTTC.

This clonotype was detected only a few times. J is TRBJ1-5 and V is TRBV2, with 8 bases aligning to TRBD1. The CDR3 runs 15 residues. The junction had 5 bases not matched to a gene; V was cut back by 6 bases and J by 1 base. Germline lookup yields CDR1 SNHLY and CDR2 FYNNEI. The CDR3 sequence: CASSIGTGSNQPQHF. The CDR3 DNA is TGTGCCAGCAGCATTGGGACAGGCAGCAATCAGCCCCAGCATTTT.

This clonotype was detected many times. The V call is TRBV6-2 or TRBV6-3, the J call TRBJ2-6; D remains ambiguous. Looked up from germline, CDR1 is MNHEY and CDR2 is SVGEGT. The length of the CDR3 is 15 residues. The ends were cut back, 4 bases at V and 0 bases at J, with 7 bases in the middle. The CDR3 DNA reads as TGTGCCAGCAGTTTTGACAACTCTGGGGCCAACGTCCTGACTTTC. This translates into CASSFDNSGANVLTF.

In its sample, this clonotype was seen a few times. The V and J genes are TRBV12-3 or TRBV12-4 and TRBJ2-3; TRBD2 might be the D (5 bases). CDR3 length equals 13 residues. Deletions cut 7 bases from V and 8 bases from J, with 16 bases between. The CDR3 spells CASNLDGGFTQYF. DNA of the CDR3: TGTGCCAGCAACCTGGATGGAGGCTTTACGCAGTATTTT.